Listed below are T cell receptor beta chains from one sample, sequenced in a study of T cells in Graves' hyperthyroidism and ophthalmopathy. MiXCR, run by TCRdb on the multiplex PCR reads, gives a single entry per CDR3 protein. The sample has approximately 320,000 distinct CDR3 sequences, roughly 15% seen once; the top ten hold 33%. What was sequenced was blood. Receptor source: a young man with Graves' hyperthyroidism. The CDR3 runs from the conserved cysteine through the conserved F or W. The order of the fields is D gene, clone size, CDR3 length, V gene, J gene, CDR3 protein, CDR3 DNA. The D gene is left open where the match is weak. Rows give clone size only sometimes, using once, few, many, or a class for an expanded clone.

>NA|many|12|TRBV20-1|TRBJ2-3
CSASAQADTQYF
TGCAGTGCTAGTGCGCAGGCAGATACGCAGTATTTT
>NA|few|14|TRBV2|TRBJ1-4
CASSAGQGYEKLFF
TGTGCCAGCAGTGCAGGGCAGGGTTACGAAAAACTGTTTTTT
>NA|many|16|TRBV2|TRBJ1-2
CASRSDGGIGSVGYTF
TGTGCCAGCAGGTCCGACGGGGGCATCGGTAGTGTCGGCTACACCTTC
>NA|NA|15|TRBV6-1|TRBJ1-2
CASGGRGAPNYDYTF
TGTGCCAGCGGGGGTCGGGGGGCCCCTAACTATGACTACACCTTC
>TRBD1|few|14|TRBV18|TRBJ2-1
CASSADREAREQFF
TGTGCCAGCTCAGCGGACAGGGAAGCACGCGAGCAGTTCTTC
>NA|many|12|TRBV12-3/TRBV12-4|TRBJ2-7
CASRSSSYEQYF
TGTGCCAGCAGGTCGAGCTCCTACGAGCAGTACTTC
>NA|few|17|TRBV6-2/TRBV6-3|TRBJ1-3
CASGGPLLTTRGNTIYF
TGTGCCAGCGGCGGCCCGTTACTGACAACCCGTGGGAACACCATATATTTT
>NA|many|15|TRBV28|TRBJ2-5
CASSPQRGYQETQYF
TGTGCCAGCAGCCCCCAACGGGGTTACCAAGAGACCCAGTACTTC
>NA|once|13|TRBV29-1|TRBJ2-2
CSVEIGGSGELFF
TGCAGCGTTGAAATTGGGGGGAGCGGGGAGCTGTTTTTT
>TRBD1|few|16|TRBV24-1|TRBJ2-1
CATSDLGTGTTMKQFF
TGTGCCACCAGTGATTTAGGGACAGGTACTACAATGAAGCAGTTCTTC
>NA|many|15|TRBV5-1|TRBJ2-7
CASSLAPGPAYEQYF
TGCGCCAGCAGCTTGGCCCCAGGCCCTGCCTACGAGCAGTACTTC